Listed here are 27 T cell receptor beta chains from one sample, sequenced in a study of blood T cell repertoires in COVID-19. Only in-frame clones appear in the TCRdb table, and some are missing; sequencing was by immunoSEQ multiplex PCR. The sample holds approximately 110,000 clones, approximately 86% seen once. The sequenced sample consisted of peripheral blood. The origin of the receptors is a middle-aged man with acute or convalescent COVID-19.

The chain is built from TRBV6-5 and TRBJ2-7; no firm D call. The CDR3 consists of 10 residues. CDR1 is MNHEY, CDR2 SVGAGI, per germline. V lost 5 bases and J 4 bases, leaving 3 bases between the germline ends. For the CDR3, the DNA is TGTGCCAGCAGTCTGTACGAGCAGTACTTC. It yields the protein CASSLYEQYF.

V usage is TRBV15 and J usage is TRBJ1-4; TRBD1 is a possible D gene (6 bases). Per the germline V gene, CDR1 is LNHNV and CDR2 is YYDKDF (reference sequence). The CDR3 has 16 amino acids. Trimming took off 6 bases at V and 7 bases at J, with 21 bases between the two ends. The CDR3 DNA reads as TGTGCCACCAGAGGCCTCGAGAGGGGGTCGTCTGAAAAACTGTTTTTT. Its protein product is CATRGLERGSSEKLFF. Using reference TRBV15 and TRBJ1-4 for the parts outside the CDR3, the full variable domain is DAMVIQNPRYQVTQFGKPVTLSCSQTLNHNVMYWYQQKSSQAPKLLFHYYDKDFNNEADTPDNFQSRRPNTSFCFLDIRSPGLGDTAMYLCATRGLERGSSEKLFFGSGTQLSVL.

CDR3 protein: CASSATGTAIYNEQFF. In DNA form, the CDR3 reads TGTGCCAGCAGTGCCACCGGGACAGCGATCTACAATGAGCAGTTCTTC. This chain links TRBV25-1 with TRBJ2-1; 7 nucleotides align to TRBD1. In germline, CDR1 is MGHDK, CDR2 SYGVNS. The CDR3 length is 16 residues. J gave up 3 bases and V 4 bases, and 9 bases lay outside the gene matches. The whole variable domain, remainder taken from reference TRBV25-1 and TRBJ2-1, is EADIYQTPRYLVIGTGKKITLECSQTMGHDKMYWYQQDPGMELHLIHYSYGVNSTEKGDLSSESTVSRIRTEHFPLTLESARPSHTSQYLCASSATGTAIYNEQFFGPGTRLTVL.

CDR3 residues: CASSPSGRGTDTQYF. CDR3 nucleotide sequence: TGTGCCAGCAGCCCCAGCGGCCGAGGCACAGATACGCAGTATTTT. The J gene is TRBJ2-3, the V gene TRBV7-9; perhaps TRBD2 as D (5 bases). Germline V CDR1 and CDR2: SEHNR, FQNEAQ (reference sequence). V was cut by 5 bases and J by 1 base, with 13 bases left in between. This CDR3 has 15 amino acids.

The rearrangement joins TRBV6-2 or TRBV6-3 to TRBJ1-6; possibly TRBD1 for D (5 bases). Germline CDR1 is MNHEY and CDR2 is SVGEGT. CDR3 length: 15 residues. V lost 6 bases, J lost 5 bases, and 14 bases lay in between. The CDR3 spells CASSSRQINNSPLHF. CDR3 coding DNA: TGTGCCAGCAGCTCCAGACAGATAAATAATTCACCCCTCCACTTT.

The CDR3 sequence is CASRSFLGSGEVENIQYF. CDR3 nucleotide sequence: TGTGCCAGCAGATCCTTCCTCGGTAGCGGAGAGGTTGAAAACATTCAGTACTTC. The chain has TRBV5-8 and TRBJ2-4; the D gene is possibly TRBD2 (6 bases). Trimming removed 5 bases from V and 5 bases from J, with 26 bases in between. The CDR3 contains 18 residues. CDR1 is SGHTS and CDR2 is YDEGEE in the germline V gene.

There are a few counts of this clone. The chain couples TRBV4-3 to TRBJ2-1, with 12 bases matching TRBD1. J was trimmed by 8 bases and V by 5 bases; bases with no gene match: 4. There are 14 residues in the CDR3. Germline CDR1 and CDR2: LGHNA and YSLEER. The CDR3 nucleotides read TGCGCCAGCAGCTATGGGACAGGGGGCCATGAGCAGTTCTTC. Encoded protein: CASSYGTGGHEQFF.

This clone was found a few times. V gene TRBV6-5 combines with J gene TRBJ1-2; no firm D call. There are 12 residues in the CDR3. V was cut by 5 bases and J by 8 bases, with 12 bases left in between. Germline V CDR1 and CDR2: MNHEY, SVGAGI. DNA of the CDR3: TGTGCCAGCAGTCGCGGGCATTCGGGCTACACCTTC. This codes for CASSRGHSGYTF.

Concerning this clone itself: Other DNA sequences in this specimen translate into the identical CDR3. V is TRBV20-1 and J is TRBJ1-1, with no clear D. V was pared by 6 bases and J by 0 bases, with 5 bases between. The CDR3 is 11 amino acids. In germline, CDR1 is DFQATT, CDR2 SNEGSKA (reference sequence). Here the CDR3 DNA reads TGCAGTGCGCCGGTGAACACTGAAGCTTTCTTT. Protein sequence: CSAPVNTEAFF.

CDR3 in amino acids: CSVDGVRDSGHDEQYF. The DNA of the CDR3 is TGCAGCGTTGATGGTGTCCGGGACAGCGGGCACGACGAGCAGTACTTC. J is TRBJ2-7 and V is TRBV29-1; possible D gene TRBD1, 7 bases. Germline loops: CDR1 SQVTM, CDR2 ANQGSEA. CDR3 size: 16 residues. V was shortened by 3 bases and J by 5 bases, with 23 bases between the two germline ends.

The V gene is TRBV9, the J gene TRBJ1-6; TRBD1 matches at 7 bases. With 1 base clipped from V and 8 bases from J, the junction kept 9 bases outside the gene matches. The CDR3 loop spans 16 amino acids. Germline CDR1 is SGDLS and CDR2 is YYNGEE. CDR3 DNA sequence: TGTGCCAGCAGCGTAACCCCGGGACAGAGGGATTCACCCCTCCACTTT. Its protein is CASSVTPGQRDSPLHF.

The chain is built from TRBV10-3 and TRBJ1-1; D possibly corresponds to TRBD1 (6 bases). Germline loops: CDR1 ENHRY, CDR2 SYGVKD. This CDR3 region has 14 residues. V shed 4 bases and J shed 4 bases, with 13 bases lying between them. This CDR3 reads CAISVQDRTTEAFF. In DNA form, the CDR3 reads TGTGCCATCAGTGTGCAGGACAGAACCACTGAAGCTTTCTTT.

A single count supports this clone. This CDR3 reads CASSEIRGSAPLHF. The CDR3 nucleotides are TGTGCCAGCAGTGAAATCCGGGGTAGTGCACCCCTCCACTTT. This chain connects TRBV2 to TRBJ1-6; no clear D gene. Trimming removed 2 bases at V and 11 bases at J, with 13 bases between. Germline-derived CDR1 and CDR2 are SNHLY and FYNNEI. The CDR3 covers 14 residues. The full variable domain, in which reference TRBV2 and TRBJ1-6 provide the parts outside the CDR3, is EPEVTQTPSHQVTQMGQEVILRCVPISNHLYFYWYRQILGQKVEFLVSFYNNEISEKSEIFDDQFSVERPDGSNFTLKIRSTKLEDSAMYFCASSEIRGSAPLHFGNGTRLTVT.

The rearrangement uses TRBV27 and TRBJ1-2; perhaps TRBD1 as D (6 bases). CDR1 and CDR2 from the germline V gene are MNHEY and SMNVEV (reference sequence). V was pared by 5 bases and J by 5 bases, with 18 bases between. This CDR3 spans 15 amino acids. The CDR3 DNA reads as TGTGCCAGCAGTACCCGGGGGGGCAACAAATATGGCTACACCTTC. It is translated as CASSTRGGNKYGYTF.

J is TRBJ2-2 and V is TRBV15, with a weak D call TRBD1 (6 bases). This CDR3 has 17 amino acids. In germline, CDR1 is LNHNV, CDR2 YYDKDF (reference sequence). Trimming took off 1 base at V and 2 bases at J, with 14 bases between the two ends. The CDR3 here is CATSRVRGWPNTGELFF. The CDR3, as DNA: TGTGCCACCAGCAGAGTGAGGGGGTGGCCCAACACCGGGGAGCTGTTTTTT. Full variable domain (missing parts from reference TRBV15 and TRBJ2-2): DAMVIQNPRYQVTQFGKPVTLSCSQTLNHNVMYWYQQKSSQAPKLLFHYYDKDFNNEADTPDNFQSRRPNTSFCFLDIRSPGLGDTAMYLCATSRVRGWPNTGELFFGEGSRLTVL.

This chain links TRBV29-1 with TRBJ1-5; weak D call: TRBD1 (5 bases). The V and J ends lost 4 bases and 7 bases respectively, with 14 bases between them. The length of the CDR3 is 13 residues. CDR1 and CDR2 (germline): SQVTM, ANQGSEA. In DNA form, the CDR3 reads TGCAGCGTTGCCCAGGGAGGGATGCAGCCCCAGCATTTT. This encodes CSVAQGGMQPQHF.

The chain carries TRBV5-4 and TRBJ2-1, with TRBD1 matching 12 bases. The ends lost 4 bases at V and 6 bases at J; junction bases unmatched: 8. The CDR3 covers 16 residues. Germline V gives CDR1 SGHNT, CDR2 YYREEE (reference sequence). The chain's CDR3 is CASSPVGTGGRNEQFF. CDR3 nucleotide sequence: TGTGCCAGCAGCCCGGTGGGGACAGGGGGCCGCAATGAGCAGTTCTTC.

This clone has only one observation. This rearrangement joins TRBV5-6 to TRBJ1-1; D gene unclear. Germline V gene data show CDR1 as SGHDT and CDR2 as YYEEEE. The V end was cut by 2 bases, the J end by 6 bases, with 14 bases between. The CDR3 extends over 14 amino acids. CDR3 residues: CASSFGRDRAEAFF. CDR3 coding DNA: TGTGCCAGCAGCTTCGGGCGGGATCGGGCTGAAGCTTTCTTT.

V and J are TRBV4-1 and TRBJ1-2, with 11 nucleotides matching TRBD1. CDR3 length: 15 amino acids. Trimming cost V 4 bases and J 5 bases; bases outside gene matches: 6. Per the germline V gene, CDR1 is MGHRA and CDR2 is YSYEKL. The CDR3 here is CASSPLGTGGYGYTF. CDR3 in DNA: TGCGCCAGCAGCCCACTCGGGACAGGGGGTTATGGCTACACCTTC.

The rearrangement uses TRBV7-6 and TRBJ2-2, with 11 bases matching TRBD1. Per germline, CDR1 SGHVS and CDR2 FNYEAQ. The CDR3 length is 15 residues. The junction had 5 bases not matched to a gene; V was cut back by 4 bases and J by 7 bases. The CDR3 sequence: CASSSGQGAGGELFF. The CDR3 DNA sequence: TGTGCCAGCAGCTCAGGACAGGGGGCCGGCGGGGAGCTGTTTTTT.

The rearrangement joins TRBV5-1 to TRBJ1-3; tentative D call: TRBD1 (5 bases). CDR1 and CDR2 (germline): SGHRS, YFSETQ. The V end was cut by 4 bases, the J end by 0 bases, with 8 bases between. CDR3 length: 14 residues. As DNA, the CDR3 is TGCGCCAGCAGCAGGGGCAGCTCTGGAAACACCATATATTTT. It codes for CASSRGSSGNTIYF.

This clone was counted between two and nine times. V is TRBV6-6 and J is TRBJ2-7; TRBD2 matches 9 bases. This CDR3 has 14 residues. V lost 4 bases and J lost 0; bases outside the gene matches: 1. Looked up from germline, CDR1 is MNHNY and CDR2 is SVGAGI (reference sequence). CDR3 DNA sequence: TGTGCCAGCAGTTCTAGCGGGGACTCCTACGAGCAGTACTTC. This encodes CASSSSGDSYEQYF.

The chain couples TRBV6-2 or TRBV6-3 to TRBJ2-1; 7 bases fit TRBD2. Germline CDR1 reads MNHEY; CDR2 reads SVGEGT. This CDR3 spans 12 amino acids. With 7 bases clipped from V and 9 bases from J, the junction kept 6 bases outside the gene matches. CDR3 DNA sequence: TGTGCCAGCACCCCTGGGAGGGTTGAGCAGTTCTTC. It yields the protein CASTPGRVEQFF.

This chain uses TRBV9 with TRBJ2-7; possible D gene TRBD2, 5 bases. Germline assignment: CDR1 SGDLS and CDR2 YYNGEE. Trimming took off 5 bases at V and 6 bases at J, with 15 bases between the two ends. The CDR3 sequence is 13 residues long. CDR3 amino acids: CASSARVIGEQYF. The CDR3 nucleotides read TGTGCCAGCAGTGCGCGGGTTATAGGCGAGCAGTACTTC. Full variable domain (remainder filled in from reference TRBV9 and TRBJ2-7): DSGVTQTPKHLITATGQRVTLRCSPRSGDLSVYWYQQSLDQGLQFLIQYYNGEERAKGNILERFSAQQFPDLHSELNLSSLELGDSALYFCASSARVIGEQYFGPGTRLTVT.

The chain carries TRBV5-8 and TRBJ2-5, with a weak D call TRBD2 (6 bases). The CDR3 is 15 amino acids. Trimming took off 4 bases at V and 5 bases at J, with 18 bases between the two ends. Germline-derived CDR1 and CDR2 are SGHTS and YDEGEE. For the CDR3, the DNA is TGTGCCAGCAGCCCCAAAAGGGACTTGGGGGAGACCCAGTACTTC. Its protein is CASSPKRDLGETQYF.

This clone has a single count. V usage is TRBV15 and J usage is TRBJ2-4, with 10 nucleotides matching TRBD2. The CDR3 runs to 17 residues. Germline CDR1 and CDR2: LNHNV and YYDKDF (reference sequence). The ends lost 4 bases at V and 0 bases at J; junction bases unmatched: 6. The CDR3 DNA reads TGTGCCACCAGCACCCCACTAGCGGGGCTAGCCAAAAACATTCAGTACTTC. Amino acid sequence: CATSTPLAGLAKNIQYF.

The genes are TRBV11-3 and TRBJ2-1, with 10 bases lining up with TRBD1. CDR1 is SGHNT and CDR2 is YENEEA in the germline V gene. This CDR3 contains 14 residues. V trimming: 5 bases; J trimming: 9 bases; junction bases outside the gene matches: 7. In nucleotides, the CDR3 is TGTGCCAGCAGCCGACTGACAGGGGGCGCTGAGCAGTTCTTC. Translated: CASSRLTGGAEQFF.